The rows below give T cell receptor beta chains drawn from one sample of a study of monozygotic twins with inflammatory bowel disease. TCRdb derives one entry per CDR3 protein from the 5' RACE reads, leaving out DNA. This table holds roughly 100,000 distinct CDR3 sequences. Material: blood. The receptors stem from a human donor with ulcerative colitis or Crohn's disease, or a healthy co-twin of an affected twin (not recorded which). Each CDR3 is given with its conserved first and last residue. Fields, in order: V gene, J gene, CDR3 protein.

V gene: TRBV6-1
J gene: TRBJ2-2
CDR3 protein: CASRGDTTNTGELFF

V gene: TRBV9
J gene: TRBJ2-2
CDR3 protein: CASSRQTGMDGELFF

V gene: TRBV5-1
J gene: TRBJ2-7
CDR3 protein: CASSLAQGRGYEQYF

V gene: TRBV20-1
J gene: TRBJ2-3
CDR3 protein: CSAQTRAYGLTDTQYF

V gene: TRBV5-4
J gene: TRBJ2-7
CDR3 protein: CASSSSEYDKTSGGPYEQYF

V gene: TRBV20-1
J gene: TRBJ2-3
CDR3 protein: CSASHVMSTDTQYF

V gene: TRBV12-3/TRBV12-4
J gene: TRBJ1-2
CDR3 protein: CASSTANYGYTF

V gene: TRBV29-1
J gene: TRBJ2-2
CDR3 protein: CSVDAAGRNTGELFF

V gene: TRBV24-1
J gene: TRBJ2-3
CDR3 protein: CATSDVGQGGDTQYF

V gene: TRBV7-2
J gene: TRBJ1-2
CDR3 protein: CASSLERQGRDTF

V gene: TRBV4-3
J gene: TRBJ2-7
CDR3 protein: CASSQVGAYEQYF